The clone carrying this T cell receptor beta chain was seen ten or more times. The library had UMIs added by 3' ligation of an oligonucleotide to TCR cDNA. The CDR3 totals 15 residues. CDR1 is SGHRS and CDR2 is YFSETQ in the germline V gene. Germline trimming cut 0 bases from V and 6 bases from J; bases unmatched to any gene: 8. The SP2 primer and nested alpha and beta constant region primers amplified ligated cDNA in four rounds. TCRdb fed the 5' RACE reads into MiXCR, producing one record per CDR3 protein. Of roughly 60,000 distinct CDR3 sequences in the sample, 7.2% were seen once. This specimen comes from a study of naive and memory T cell subsets.

This sequence originates from a male donor in good health. V usage is TRBV5-1 and J usage is TRBJ2-7; 8 bases align to TRBD2. This chain's CDR3 is CASSLASGGPVEQYF. The CDR3 DNA follows: TGCGCCAGCAGCTTGGCCTCGGGAGGGCCGGTCGAGCAGTACTTC.